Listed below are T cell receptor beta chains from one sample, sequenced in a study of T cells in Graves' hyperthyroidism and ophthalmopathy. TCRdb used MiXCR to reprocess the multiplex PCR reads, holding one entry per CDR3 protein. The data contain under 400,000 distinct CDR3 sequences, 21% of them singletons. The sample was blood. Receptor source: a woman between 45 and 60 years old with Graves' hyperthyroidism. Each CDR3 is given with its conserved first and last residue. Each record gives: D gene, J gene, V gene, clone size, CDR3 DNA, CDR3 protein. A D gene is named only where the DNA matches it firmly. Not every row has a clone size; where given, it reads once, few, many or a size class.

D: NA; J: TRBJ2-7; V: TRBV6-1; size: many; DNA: TGTGCCAGCAGCTCACTTGACGGATACGAGCAGTACTTC; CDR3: CASSSLDGYEQYF
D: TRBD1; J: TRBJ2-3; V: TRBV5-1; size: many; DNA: TGCGCCAGCAGCCCTCGACAGGGGGTGCTGTATTTT; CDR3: CASSPRQGVLYF
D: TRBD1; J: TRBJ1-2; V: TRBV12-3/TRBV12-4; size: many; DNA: TGTGCCAGCCGACTGACAGGGACAGCTAACTATGGCTACACCTTC; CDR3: CASRLTGTANYGYTF
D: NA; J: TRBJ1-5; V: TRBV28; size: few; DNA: TGTGCCAGCAGTTTAGAGCTTTATAGCAATCAGCCCCAGCATTTT; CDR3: CASSLELYSNQPQHF
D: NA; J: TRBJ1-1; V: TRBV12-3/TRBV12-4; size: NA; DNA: TGTGCCAGCAGTCCCTCGGGGTATTCCACTGAAGCTTTCTTT; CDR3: CASSPSGYSTEAFF
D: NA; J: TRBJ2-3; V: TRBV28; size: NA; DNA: TGTGCCAGCAGTCAAGCCCCTAGTGCAGATACGCAGTATTTT; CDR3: CASSQAPSADTQYF
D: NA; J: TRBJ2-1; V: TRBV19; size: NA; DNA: TGTGCCAGTAGTGTGACAAGCTCCTACAATGAGCAGTTCTTC; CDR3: CASSVTSSYNEQFF
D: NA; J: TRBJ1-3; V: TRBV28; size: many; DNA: TGTGCCAGCAGACCTCGGACGGCTGGAAACACCATATATTTT; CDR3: CASRPRTAGNTIYF
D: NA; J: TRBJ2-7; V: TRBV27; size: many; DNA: NA; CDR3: CASSSSSPPYEQYF
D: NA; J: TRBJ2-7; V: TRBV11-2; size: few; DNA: TGTGCCAGCAGCTACGAGCGGACGGCCTACGAGCAGTACTTC; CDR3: CASSYERTAYEQYF
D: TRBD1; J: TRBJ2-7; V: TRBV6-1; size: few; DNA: TGTGCCAGCAGCGGGGACAGGCCCCCCTACGAGCAGTACTTC; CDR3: CASSGDRPPYEQYF
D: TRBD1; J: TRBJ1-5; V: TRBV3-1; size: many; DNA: TGTGCCAGCAGCCCCCGGGACAGGGGCGGCAATCAGCCCCAGCATTTT; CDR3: CASSPRDRGGNQPQHF
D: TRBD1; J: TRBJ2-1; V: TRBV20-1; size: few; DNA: TGCAGTGCTAGGTTCGGGACAGGGAAGGTTGAGCAGTTCTTC; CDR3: CSARFGTGKVEQFF
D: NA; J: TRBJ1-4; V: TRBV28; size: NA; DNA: TGTGCCAGCAGTTTTGCTGGAGCTAATGAAAAACTGTTTTTT; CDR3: CASSFAGANEKLFF
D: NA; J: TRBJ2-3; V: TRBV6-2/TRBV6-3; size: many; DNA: TGTGCCAGCAGTTACTCGGGAGATACGCAGTATTTT; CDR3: CASSYSGDTQYF
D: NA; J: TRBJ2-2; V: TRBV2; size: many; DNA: TGTGCCAGCAGTGCGGGGCTAAACACCGGGGAGCTGTTTTTT; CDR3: CASSAGLNTGELFF
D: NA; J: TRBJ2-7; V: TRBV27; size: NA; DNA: TGTGCCAGCAGTTCGACAGAGAGCTCCTACGAGCAGTACTTC; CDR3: CASSSTESSYEQYF
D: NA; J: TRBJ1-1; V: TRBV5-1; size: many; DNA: TGCGCCAGCAGCTTACTTGCAGCCGTGAACCTCCAGAACACTGAAGCTTTCTTT; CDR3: CASSLLAAVNLQNTEAFF
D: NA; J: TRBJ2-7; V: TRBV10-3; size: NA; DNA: TGTGTCATCAGTGAGTCGTTTGTCTCCTCCTACGAGCAGTACTTC; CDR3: CVISESFVSSYEQYF
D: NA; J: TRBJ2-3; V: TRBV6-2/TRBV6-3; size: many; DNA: TGTGCCAGCAGTCCCCAGGGGCGGGGCACAGATACGCAGTATTTT; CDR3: CASSPQGRGTDTQYF
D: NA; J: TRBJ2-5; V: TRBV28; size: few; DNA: TGTGCCAGCAGTTTTGGGGGAAGCACGGACAGTCAGTACTTC; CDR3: CASSFGGSTDSQYF
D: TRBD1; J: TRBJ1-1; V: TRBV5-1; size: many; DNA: TGCGCCAGCGGGAAAGAGGCTGGACAGGGCCGGGAAAAAGCTTTCTTT; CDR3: CASGKEAGQGREKAFF
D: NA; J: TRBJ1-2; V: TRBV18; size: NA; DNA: TGTGCCAGCTCATCGCAAGTCGCATACACCTTC; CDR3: CASSSQVAYTF
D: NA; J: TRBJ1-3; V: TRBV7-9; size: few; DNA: TGTGCCAACGGACCCATACTTGGAAACACCATATATTTT; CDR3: CANGPILGNTIYF
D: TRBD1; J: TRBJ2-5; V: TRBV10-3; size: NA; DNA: TGTGCCATCAGTGTAGGGACAGGGGAAGAGGCCCAGTACTTC; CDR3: CAISVGTGEEAQYF
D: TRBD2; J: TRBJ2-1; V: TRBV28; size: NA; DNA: TGTGCCACCTGTCCGGGACTAGCGTATAACAATGAGCAGTTCTTC; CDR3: CATCPGLAYNNEQFF
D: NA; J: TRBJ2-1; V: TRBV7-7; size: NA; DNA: TGTGCTAGCAGCTTCGGGTCTGGAGACAATGAGCAGTTCTTC; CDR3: CASSFGSGDNEQFF
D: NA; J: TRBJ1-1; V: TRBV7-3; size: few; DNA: TGTGCCAGCAGCTCCGCGACAGGCACTGAAGCTTTCTTT; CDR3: CASSSATGTEAFF
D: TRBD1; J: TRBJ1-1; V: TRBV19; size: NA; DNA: TGTGCCAGTAGTACTCTGACCGGGACAGGGGTTACTGAAGCTTTCTTT; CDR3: CASSTLTGTGVTEAFF
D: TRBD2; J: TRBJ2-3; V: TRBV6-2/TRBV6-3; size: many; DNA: TGTGCCAGCAGTTCCGGACTAGCGGGGCCAACTAGCACAGATACGCAGTATTTT; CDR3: CASSSGLAGPTSTDTQYF
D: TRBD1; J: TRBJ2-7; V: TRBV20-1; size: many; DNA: TGCAGTGCTAGAGATCCGGGACAGGGGGCTTACGAGCAGTACTTC; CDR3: CSARDPGQGAYEQYF
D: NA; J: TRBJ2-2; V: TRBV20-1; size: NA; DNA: TGCAGTGCTAGTCCTTCGGCTAGCGCGAACACCGGGGAGCTGTTTTTT; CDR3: CSASPSASANTGELFF
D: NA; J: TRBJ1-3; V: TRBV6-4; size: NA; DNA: TGTGCCAGCAGTTCCCTCACCCACTCTGGAAACACCATATATTTT; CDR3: CASSSLTHSGNTIYF
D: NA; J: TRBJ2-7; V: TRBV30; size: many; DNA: TGTGCCTGGAGTCCAATGGGCTCCTACGAGCAGTACTTC; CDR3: CAWSPMGSYEQYF
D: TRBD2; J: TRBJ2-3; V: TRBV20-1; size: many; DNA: TGCAGTGCTGCCAGAGCGGGGGGGATAAATACGCAGTATTTT; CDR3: CSAARAGGINTQYF
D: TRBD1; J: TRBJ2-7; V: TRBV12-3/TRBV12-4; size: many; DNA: TGTGCCAGCAGTTTCTCCGGGACAGGGAGCTACGAGCAGTACTTC; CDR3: CASSFSGTGSYEQYF
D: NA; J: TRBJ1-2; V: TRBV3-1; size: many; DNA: TGTGCCAGCAGCCAAAAGGGGTTCTATGGCTACACCTTC; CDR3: CASSQKGFYGYTF
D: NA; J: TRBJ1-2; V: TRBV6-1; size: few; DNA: TGTGCCAGCAGTAAAACCTCCGGGACGGAGAATTATGGCTACACCTTC; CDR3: CASSKTSGTENYGYTF
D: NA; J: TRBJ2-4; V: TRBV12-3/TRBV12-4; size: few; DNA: TGTGCCGCGACAGCCGGAGCCAAAAACATTCAGTACTTC; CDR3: CAATAGAKNIQYF
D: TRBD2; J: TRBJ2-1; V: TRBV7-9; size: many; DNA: TGTGCCAGCAGCATTAGCGGGAGACTCTTCAATGAGCAGTTCTTC; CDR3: CASSISGRLFNEQFF
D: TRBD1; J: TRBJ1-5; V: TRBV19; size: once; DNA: TGTGCCAGTAGGATGCCGGGACAGAGCAATCAGCCCCAGCATTTT; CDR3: CASRMPGQSNQPQHF
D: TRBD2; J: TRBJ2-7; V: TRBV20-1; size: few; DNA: TGCAGTGCTAGAGTGTTTGGACTAGCGGGAATTCACCCTGGGGAGCAGTACTTC; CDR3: CSARVFGLAGIHPGEQYF
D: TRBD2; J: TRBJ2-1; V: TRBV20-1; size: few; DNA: TGCAGTGCTAGAGATCCCACGGGTTTGGCTAGCGGGAGGACCTACAATGAGCAGTTCTTC; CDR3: CSARDPTGLASGRTYNEQFF
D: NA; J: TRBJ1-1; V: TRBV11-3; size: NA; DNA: TGTGCCAGCAGCTTTCAGCGAACTGAAGCTTTCTTT; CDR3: CASSFQRTEAFF
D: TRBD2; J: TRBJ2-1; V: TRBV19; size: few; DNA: TGTGCCAGTAGGAAGAAGCGGGATTACTCCTACAATGAGCAGTTCTTC; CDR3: CASRKKRDYSYNEQFF
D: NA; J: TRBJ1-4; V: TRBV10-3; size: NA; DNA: TGTGCCATCAGTGAGAGGAGTGCAACTAATGAAAAACTGTTTTTT; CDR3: CAISERSATNEKLFF
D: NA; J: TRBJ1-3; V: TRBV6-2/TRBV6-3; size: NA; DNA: TGTGCCACCTCGTCCACAATCTCTGGAAACACCATATATTTT; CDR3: CATSSTISGNTIYF
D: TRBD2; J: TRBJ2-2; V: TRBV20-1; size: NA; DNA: TGCAGTGCTAGTAAGACTAGCGGGAACACCGGGGAGCTGTTTTTT; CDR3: CSASKTSGNTGELFF